These T cell receptor beta chains were read from a single sample in a study of PD-1 blockade in mismatch repair-deficient tumors. This table comes from immunoSEQ multiplex PCR, and its TCRdb copy is limited to in-frame clones, with some not included. The repertoire includes fewer than 60,000 clones, around 77% of them detected once, and approximately 3.5% sits in the top ten. Specimen: PBMCs, collected before pembrolizumab treatment. These receptor sequences come from an adult with mismatch repair-deficient cancer. Both conserved end residues are part of each CDR3. Fields, in order: CDR3 protein, V gene, clone size. A clone size is listed for some rows: how often the clone was seen (once, few, many), or a class if it is expanded.

CDR3aa: CASTHLPVGNTEAFF
v_gene: TRBV27
abundance: .

CDR3aa: CASGLSVDTEAFF
v_gene: TRBV12-5
abundance: .

CDR3aa: CASSSPSKAVEQFF
v_gene: TRBV7-8
abundance: few

CDR3aa: CASGSPTSGDYNEQFF
v_gene: TRBV12-5
abundance: .

CDR3aa: CASSPREGSQPQHF
v_gene: TRBV7-8
abundance: few

CDR3aa: CASSIAAGTATEAFF
v_gene: TRBV19
abundance: few

CDR3aa: CASSLGQYYEQYF
v_gene: TRBV28
abundance: .

CDR3aa: CASSWDSRSYNEQFF
v_gene: TRBV19
abundance: .

CDR3aa: CASSLRRNLGGGSYSNQPQHF
v_gene: TRBV27
abundance: few

CDR3aa: CASSPGPLPNNEQFF
v_gene: TRBV7-2
abundance: .

CDR3aa: CASSLVPSPQETQYF
v_gene: TRBV11-3
abundance: .

CDR3aa: CASSLGTGSYEQYF
v_gene: TRBV7-2
abundance: .

CDR3aa: CAITETTSGIYEQYF
v_gene: TRBV10-3
abundance: once

CDR3aa: CASSLAGLASYEQYF
v_gene: TRBV7-2
abundance: few

CDR3aa: CASSRKGRVEEAFF
v_gene: TRBV27
abundance: once

CDR3aa: CASSGPGEDQPQHF
v_gene: TRBV9
abundance: .

CDR3aa: CASSTLAGQNNEQFF
v_gene: TRBV18
abundance: .

CDR3aa: CASSLDGTGGALGYTF
v_gene: TRBV7-9
abundance: few

CDR3aa: CASSLEYDSPYEQYF
v_gene: TRBV11-2
abundance: once

CDR3aa: CASSPGLAGVRGHEQFF
v_gene: TRBV4-1
abundance: few

CDR3aa: CASSQPRGEFTNTGELFF
v_gene: TRBV14
abundance: .

CDR3aa: CASSLMGVAKNIQYF
v_gene: TRBV27
abundance: .

CDR3aa: CAISESNEQFF
v_gene: TRBV10-3
abundance: .

CDR3aa: CASMTSGRAYEQFF
v_gene: TRBV19
abundance: few

CDR3aa: CASSLYGTSYEQYF
v_gene: TRBV7-9
abundance: .

CDR3aa: CASSAPGETQYF
v_gene: TRBV11-3
abundance: .

CDR3aa: CASSLDGNAGRF
v_gene: TRBV11-3
abundance: .

CDR3aa: CASSLESRRNEQFF
v_gene: TRBV7-9
abundance: .

CDR3aa: CASKTSYNEQFF
v_gene: TRBV27
abundance: .

CDR3aa: CASSRGASNQPQHF
v_gene: TRBV9
abundance: .

CDR3aa: CASSLHRLDGNGYTF
v_gene: TRBV2
abundance: .

CDR3aa: CASSFVGSSGANVLTF
v_gene: TRBV5-1
abundance: .

CDR3aa: CSVEAALGRVGFNEQFF
v_gene: TRBV29-1
abundance: .

CDR3aa: CASSPNPGQLNYGYTF
v_gene: TRBV9
abundance: .

CDR3aa: CASSQDDLGSEQYF
v_gene: TRBV4-3
abundance: .

CDR3aa: CASSQDTSDTYNEQFF
v_gene: TRBV4-2
abundance: .

CDR3aa: CASSLESAVRSGNTIYF
v_gene: TRBV7-8
abundance: .

CDR3aa: CASSPGRFYEQYF
v_gene: TRBV5-6
abundance: once

CDR3aa: CASKTGGGTQYF
v_gene: TRBV27
abundance: .

CDR3aa: CASSEGTLDGSPQHF
v_gene: TRBV6-1
abundance: .

CDR3aa: CASSIMGRDGDTQYF
v_gene: TRBV27
abundance: once

CDR3aa: CANSFSRETQYF
v_gene: TRBV11-2
abundance: .

CDR3aa: CASIGQGVTEAFF
v_gene: TRBV19
abundance: .

CDR3aa: CASSLVSSGQPQHF
v_gene: TRBV5-5
abundance: .

CDR3aa: CASSAGGDPRPQHF
v_gene: TRBV5-5
abundance: .

CDR3aa: CASSLTTGDMNTEAFF
v_gene: TRBV5-8
abundance: .

CDR3aa: CASSNPGGQYNQPQHF
v_gene: TRBV19
abundance: once

CDR3aa: CASSQDRGVGLEQFF
v_gene: TRBV4-1
abundance: .

CDR3aa: CASSSLSGAEQYF
v_gene: TRBV9
abundance: .

CDR3aa: CASLMDYSYEQYF
v_gene: TRBV6-1
abundance: .

CDR3aa: CASSPPAGSSYNEQFF
v_gene: TRBV9
abundance: .

CDR3aa: CASSHPGSSYEQYF
v_gene: TRBV25-1
abundance: .

CDR3aa: CASSGTLSGAFF
v_gene: TRBV19
abundance: once

CDR3aa: CASSVTSGEGNTIYF
v_gene: TRBV9
abundance: .